This T cell receptor beta chain was found in a study of CD8 T cells in ankylosing spondylitis. The length of the CDR3 is 15 residues. V was shortened by 0 bases and J by 0 bases, with 8 bases between the two germline ends. CDR1 and CDR2 from the germline V gene are LGHDT and YNNKEL (reference sequence). This clonotype was counted only a few times. Its antigen is not known. Libraries of TCR beta came from quantitative 5'-RACE with molecular barcodes. TCRdb re-derived calls from the 5' RACE reads in MiXCR, one entry per CDR3 protein. This sample has 200,000 to 300,000 distinct CDR3 sequences, with roughly a tenth found just once. Findings of the study overall: Disease-linked clones, CD8+, were relatively rare in peripheral blood.

This clonotype was sampled from a male donor with ankylosing spondylitis or in good health (not recorded which). J is TRBJ1-1 and V is TRBV3-1; D gene unclear. Material: blood, either unsorted or a sorted T cell fraction (not recorded which). The CDR3 loop reads CASSQDPWLNTEAFF. The CDR3 nucleotides read TGTGCCAGCAGCCAAGATCCCTGGTTGAACACTGAAGCTTTCTTT.